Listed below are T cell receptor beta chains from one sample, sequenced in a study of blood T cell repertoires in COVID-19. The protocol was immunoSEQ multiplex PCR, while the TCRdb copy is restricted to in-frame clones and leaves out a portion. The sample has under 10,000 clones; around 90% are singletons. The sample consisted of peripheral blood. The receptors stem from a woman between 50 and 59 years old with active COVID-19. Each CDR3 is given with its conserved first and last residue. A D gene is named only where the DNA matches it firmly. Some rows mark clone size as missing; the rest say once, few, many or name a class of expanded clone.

cdr3_aa: CASSFTGETQYF; cdr3_nt: TGTGCCAGCAGCTTTACAGGCGAAACGCAGTACTTC; d_call: NA; clone_size: once; v_call: TRBV12-3/TRBV12-4; j_call: TRBJ2-7
cdr3_aa: CASSLSGLAGGPAGELFF; cdr3_nt: TGTGCCAGCAGTTTGAGCGGACTAGCGGGAGGGCCCGCCGGGGAGCTGTTTTTT; d_call: TRBD2; clone_size: NA; v_call: TRBV27; j_call: TRBJ2-2
cdr3_aa: CASSSGQLNEKLFF; cdr3_nt: TGTGCCAGCAGTTCGGGACAGCTCAATGAAAAACTGTTTTTT; d_call: TRBD1; clone_size: NA; v_call: TRBV27; j_call: TRBJ1-4
cdr3_aa: CASSDGRARDTQYF; cdr3_nt: TGCGCCAGCAGTGACGGGAGGGCCCGAGATACGCAGTATTTT; d_call: TRBD2; clone_size: NA; v_call: TRBV10-1; j_call: TRBJ2-3
cdr3_aa: CAWSTGQGAAGANVLTF; cdr3_nt: TGTGCCTGGAGTACGGGACAGGGGGCGGCTGGGGCCAACGTCCTGACTTTC; d_call: TRBD1; clone_size: NA; v_call: TRBV30; j_call: TRBJ2-6
cdr3_aa: CASSPGLAGNYEQYF; cdr3_nt: TGTGCCAGCAGCCCGGGACTAGCGGGAAACTACGAGCAGTACTTC; d_call: TRBD2; clone_size: NA; v_call: TRBV13; j_call: TRBJ2-7
cdr3_aa: CASVKRGGTEAFF; cdr3_nt: TGTGCCAGTGTGAAGAGGGGGGGCACTGAAGCTTTCTTT; d_call: NA; clone_size: NA; v_call: TRBV19; j_call: TRBJ1-1
cdr3_aa: CASSQSAGQGTYEQYF; cdr3_nt: TGTGCCAGCAGCCAATCCGCGGGACAGGGAACCTACGAGCAGTACTTC; d_call: TRBD1; clone_size: NA; v_call: TRBV9; j_call: TRBJ2-7
cdr3_aa: CASTPGGGTGNTEAFF; cdr3_nt: TGTGCCAGCACACCTGGGGGGGGGACAGGCAACACTGAAGCTTTCTTT; d_call: TRBD1; clone_size: NA; v_call: TRBV7-9; j_call: TRBJ1-1
cdr3_aa: CASSRRGYNEQFF; cdr3_nt: TGTGCCAGCAGCCGCCGGGGCTACAATGAGCAGTTCTTC; d_call: NA; clone_size: once; v_call: TRBV3-1/TRBV3-2; j_call: TRBJ2-1
cdr3_aa: CASSIDVASTDTQYF; cdr3_nt: TGTGCCAGTAGTATAGACGTCGCGAGCACAGATACGCAGTATTTT; d_call: NA; clone_size: NA; v_call: TRBV19; j_call: TRBJ2-3
cdr3_aa: CASSLALASGSIYNEQFF; cdr3_nt: TGTGCCAGCAGCTTAGCGCTGGCTAGCGGGAGCATCTACAATGAGCAGTTCTTC; d_call: TRBD2; clone_size: NA; v_call: TRBV7-6; j_call: TRBJ2-1
cdr3_aa: CASATSLRGYNEQFF; cdr3_nt: TGTGCCAGCGCAACATCCCTACGCGGGTACAATGAGCAGTTCTTC; d_call: NA; clone_size: NA; v_call: TRBV3-1/TRBV3-2; j_call: TRBJ2-1
cdr3_aa: CASRQGWGEQFF; cdr3_nt: TGTGCCAGCAGACAGGGGTGGGGTGAGCAGTTCTTC; d_call: TRBD1; clone_size: NA; v_call: TRBV28; j_call: TRBJ2-1
cdr3_aa: CASSSQGRGDYYGYTF; cdr3_nt: TGTGCCAGCAGCTCCCAAGGCAGGGGGGATTACTATGGCTACACCTTC; d_call: TRBD1; clone_size: NA; v_call: TRBV28; j_call: TRBJ1-2
cdr3_aa: CSGSSGRAARGELFF; cdr3_nt: TGCAGCGGATCTAGCGGGAGGGCGGCCCGTGGGGAGCTGTTTTTT; d_call: TRBD2; clone_size: NA; v_call: TRBV29-1; j_call: TRBJ2-2
cdr3_aa: CASSYSGAGGADTQYF; cdr3_nt: TGTGCCAGCAGTTACTCCGGGGCGGGAGGCGCAGATACGCAGTATTTT; d_call: TRBD2; clone_size: once; v_call: TRBV6-6; j_call: TRBJ2-3
cdr3_aa: CASSLDGHSNTEAFF; cdr3_nt: TGCGCCAGCAGCTTGGATGGACATTCGAACACTGAAGCTTTCTTT; d_call: NA; clone_size: NA; v_call: TRBV5-1; j_call: TRBJ1-1
cdr3_aa: CAISYGTGGYEQYF; cdr3_nt: TGTGCCATCAGTTACGGGACAGGGGGTTACGAGCAGTACTTC; d_call: TRBD1; clone_size: NA; v_call: TRBV10-3; j_call: TRBJ2-7
cdr3_aa: CASSPTTGTSNYNEQFF; cdr3_nt: TGTGCCAGCAGCCCAACGACCGGGACTAGCAACTACAATGAGCAGTTCTTC; d_call: TRBD2; clone_size: NA; v_call: TRBV13; j_call: TRBJ2-1
cdr3_aa: CASSLSGTGIHNEQFF; cdr3_nt: TGCGCCAGCAGCTTGTCCGGGACAGGGATCCACAATGAGCAGTTCTTC; d_call: TRBD1; clone_size: once; v_call: TRBV5-1; j_call: TRBJ2-1
cdr3_aa: CAWTNRRVGPLHF; cdr3_nt: TGTGCCTGGACGAACAGGAGGGTGGGCCCCCTCCACTTT; d_call: NA; clone_size: NA; v_call: TRBV30; j_call: TRBJ1-6
cdr3_aa: CSVEDGSVRAAAEAFF; cdr3_nt: TGCAGCGTTGAAGACGGGTCTGTGAGGGCGGCAGCTGAAGCTTTCTTT; d_call: NA; clone_size: NA; v_call: TRBV29-1; j_call: TRBJ1-1
cdr3_aa: CASSPGLAGQETQYF; cdr3_nt: TGCGCCAGCAGCCCAGGACTAGCGGGCCAAGAGACCCAGTACTTC; d_call: TRBD2; clone_size: NA; v_call: TRBV5-1; j_call: TRBJ2-5
cdr3_aa: CASSPDRVDYGYTF; cdr3_nt: TGTGCCAGTAGTCCGGACAGGGTCGACTATGGCTACACCTTC; d_call: TRBD1; clone_size: NA; v_call: TRBV19; j_call: TRBJ1-2
cdr3_aa: CATSDFRRGGDTQYF; cdr3_nt: TGTGCCACCAGTGATTTCCGCCGAGGCGGAGATACGCAGTATTTT; d_call: NA; clone_size: NA; v_call: TRBV24-1; j_call: TRBJ2-3
cdr3_aa: CSVAGQGSEAFF; cdr3_nt: TGCAGCGTTGCGGGACAGGGTTCTGAAGCTTTCTTT; d_call: TRBD1; clone_size: NA; v_call: TRBV29-1; j_call: TRBJ1-1
cdr3_aa: CATSRDLGSGELFF; cdr3_nt: TGTGCCACCAGCAGAGATTTGGGCTCCGGGGAGCTGTTTTTT; d_call: NA; clone_size: NA; v_call: TRBV15; j_call: TRBJ2-2
cdr3_aa: CASSLQGQIQETQYF; cdr3_nt: TGCGCCAGCAGCTTACAGGGCCAAATCCAAGAGACCCAGTACTTC; d_call: NA; clone_size: NA; v_call: TRBV5-1; j_call: TRBJ2-5
cdr3_aa: CATSRPDSANEKLFF; cdr3_nt: TGTGCCACCAGCAGGCCCGACAGTGCCAATGAAAAACTGTTTTTT; d_call: NA; clone_size: few; v_call: TRBV15; j_call: TRBJ1-4
cdr3_aa: CASSNKGVRTDTQYF; cdr3_nt: TGTGCCAGCAGTAACAAGGGGGTTCGGACAGATACGCAGTATTTT; d_call: NA; clone_size: NA; v_call: TRBV6-5; j_call: TRBJ2-3
cdr3_aa: CASSGNRGNTEAFF; cdr3_nt: TGTGCCAGCAGCGGGAACAGGGGAAACACTGAAGCTTTCTTT; d_call: TRBD1; clone_size: NA; v_call: TRBV7-8; j_call: TRBJ1-1